The clone carrying this T cell receptor beta chain was counted at least ten times. Its specificity is unknown. A sample-barcoded 5' primer and a J-beta primer mix were used in a second PCR of roughly 7 to 11 cycles. Each CDR3 protein is one row after TCRdb ran MiXCR on the 5' RACE reads. This table has 1.5 million or so distinct CDR3 sequences, around 39% appearing once. This sample stems from a study of blood T cells in healthy people across ages. Study-wide points: There were more naive CD4+ cells and higher diversity in long-lived donors than in aged donors.

The receptor was derived from a woman aged 18-29 years in good health. The source material was blood.

CDR3 in amino acids: CSARVPGTSTDTQYF. DNA for the CDR3: TGCAGTGCTAGAGTTCCCGGGACTAGCACAGATACGCAGTATTTT. This chain joins TRBV20-1 and TRBJ2-3; tentative D call: TRBD2 (6 bases). This CDR3 region has 15 residues. V was pared by 1 base and J by 0 bases, with 11 bases between. Germline CDR1 is DFQATT and CDR2 is SNEGSKA (reference sequence).